Below are 23 T cell receptor beta chains sequenced from a single sample in a study of cytomegalovirus exposure and HLA in healthy donors. Amplification used 60 Vbeta primers and 13 Jbeta primers. Data came from immunoSEQ multiplex PCR; TCRdb stores just in-frame clones and leaves some out. Of tens of thousands of clones listed, roughly three quarters are singletons. Sequenced: PBMCs. The receptor set was obtained from a male donor in good health and CMV-seronegative.

V and J are TRBV7-2 and TRBJ1-3, with D unclear. The CDR3 sequence is 14 residues long. V gave up 5 bases and J gave up 0 bases, with 8 bases separating them. The germline V gene encodes CDR1 SGHTA and CDR2 FQGNSA. The CDR3 reads CASSRQVSGNTIYF. DNA for the CDR3: TGTGCCAGCAGCCGTCAGGTCTCTGGAAACACCATATATTTT.

The rearrangement uses TRBV19 and TRBJ2-7; 10 bases align to TRBD2. This CDR3 spans 15 amino acids. J was trimmed by 0 bases and V by 5 bases; bases with no gene match: 4. Germline CDR1 is LNHDA and CDR2 is SQIVND (reference sequence). CDR3 DNA sequence: TGTGCCAGTAGTCTACTAGCGGGGCTCTCCTACGAGCAGTACTTC. Its protein product is CASSLLAGLSYEQYF.

The rearrangement joins TRBV4-1 to TRBJ1-2; perhaps TRBD1 as D (6 bases). The CDR3 totals 14 residues. V lost 2 bases to trimming and J lost 6 bases, with 13 bases between them. Germline loops: CDR1 MGHRA, CDR2 YSYEKL. The CDR3 here is CASSQQTGPDGYTF. As DNA, the CDR3 is TGCGCCAGCAGCCAACAAACAGGGCCGGATGGCTACACCTTC.

The rearrangement uses TRBV28 and TRBJ2-7; D is uncertain. V was trimmed by 2 bases and J by 5 bases, leaving 7 bases between them. Germline-derived CDR1 and CDR2 are MDHEN and SYDVKM. The CDR3 extends over 12 amino acids. CDR3 nucleotides: TGTGCCAGCAGTTTACGGGTAGACGAGCAGTACTTC. This gives the protein CASSLRVDEQYF. The full variable domain, completed using reference TRBV28 and TRBJ2-7, is DVKVTQSSRYLVKRTGEKVFLECVQDMDHENMFWYRQDPGLGLRLIYFSYDVKMKEKGDIPEGYSVSREKKERFSLILESASTNQTSMYLCASSLRVDEQYFGPGTRLTVT.

The CDR3 region is CASSKVDSEKLFF. Written as DNA, the CDR3 is TGTGCCAGCAGCAAGGTCGACTCTGAAAAACTGTTTTTT. This chain links TRBV5-6 with TRBJ1-4; D not resolved. V shed 4 bases and J shed 7 bases, with 11 bases lying between them. The CDR3 has 13 residues. The germline V gene has CDR1 SGHDT and CDR2 YYEEEE.

The gene calls are TRBV19 and TRBJ1-6; 7 nucleotides line up with TRBD1. Germline loops: CDR1 LNHDA, CDR2 SQIVND (reference sequence). The CDR3 totals 15 residues. J gave up 7 bases and V 3 bases, and 6 bases lay outside the gene matches. CDR3 loop: CASSIQQGTNSPLHF. In DNA form, the CDR3 reads TGTGCCAGTAGTATCCAACAGGGGACGAATTCACCCCTCCACTTT.

For this clone: One end of the junction is discordant with germline, which a read error may explain. The J gene is TRBJ1-1, the V gene TRBV7-9; possible D gene TRBD1, 5 bases. CDR3 length: 12 residues. CDR1 SEHNR and CDR2 FQNEAQ come from the germline V gene (reference sequence). Written as DNA, the CDR3 is TGTTCCAGCAGTTGGGGGGGAACTGAAGCTTTCTTT. Amino acids: CSSSWGGTEAFF.

The V gene is TRBV10-3, the J gene TRBJ2-3; 12 nucleotides agree with TRBD2. V trimming: 7 bases; J trimming: 1 base; junction bases outside the gene matches: 3. Germline values: CDR1 ENHRY, CDR2 SYGVKD. This CDR3 spans 15 amino acids. CDR3 amino acids: CAIKGTSGRTDTQYF. The CDR3 nucleotides read TGTGCCATCAAAGGGACTAGCGGGCGCACAGATACGCAGTATTTT.

V and J are TRBV29-1 and TRBJ1-4, with no clear D. This CDR3 is built from 13 residues. In germline, CDR1 is SQVTM, CDR2 ANQGSEA. Between the trimmed V and J ends, which lost 6 bases and 4 bases, there was a span of 12 bases. This CDR3 reads CSVAQSDNEKLFF. CDR3 bases: TGCAGCGTGGCACAGTCGGATAATGAAAAACTGTTTTTT.

The rearrangement uses TRBV6-1 and TRBJ2-2; no clear D. The CDR3 is made up of 15 amino acids. The germline V gene has CDR1 MNHNS and CDR2 SASEGT. V was pared by 4 bases and J by 4 bases, with 13 bases between. The CDR3 sequence is CASSVGVVATGELFF. The CDR3 DNA reads as TGTGCCAGCAGTGTAGGAGTGGTGGCCACCGGGGAGCTGTTTTTT.

The gene calls are TRBV27 and TRBJ2-2; D perhaps matches TRBD1 (6 bases). Germline CDR1 MNHEY, CDR2 SMNVEV (reference sequence). V lost 3 bases, J lost 0 bases, and 17 bases lay in between. There are 18 residues in the CDR3. The CDR3, as DNA: TGTGCCAGCAGTTTCTTAGGCAGGGGCGCGTCGAACACCGGGGAGCTGTTTTTT. It is translated as CASSFLGRGASNTGELFF.

This rearrangement joins TRBV6-6 to TRBJ2-1; a weak D match, TRBD2 (5 bases). This CDR3 is 14 amino acids long. V lost 0 bases to trimming and J lost 8 bases, with 11 bases between them. Germline V gene sequence: CDR1 MNHNY, CDR2 SVGAGI (reference sequence). CDR3 sequence (DNA): TGTGCCAGCAGTTACTCGATTGCGGGCGATGAGCAGTTCTTC. Amino acid sequence: CASSYSIAGDEQFF.

The gene calls are TRBV18 and TRBJ1-1, with D uncertain. Germline-derived CDR1 and CDR2 are KGHSH and LQKENI. Trimming left V 7 bases short and J 3 bases short, with 12 bases between. The CDR3 is 13 residues long. This CDR3 is CASFVTADTEAFF. In nucleotides, the CDR3 is TGTGCCAGCTTTGTAACAGCCGACACTGAAGCTTTCTTT.

The chain couples TRBV11-2 to TRBJ2-5, with 8 bases matching TRBD2. This CDR3 has 13 residues. The V gene end was trimmed by 5 bases and the J gene end by 4 bases; junction bases not matched to a gene: 3. Germline CDR1 and CDR2: SGHAT and FQNNGV. CDR3: CASSPTSGETQYF. CDR3 in DNA: TGTGCCAGCAGCCCCACTAGCGGAGAGACCCAGTACTTC.

The chain is built from TRBV19 and TRBJ2-2; D possibly corresponds to TRBD2 (5 bases). V was cut by 8 bases and J by 3 bases, with 16 bases left in between. Germline V gene data show CDR1 as LNHDA and CDR2 as SQIVND (reference sequence). The CDR3 is made up of 15 amino acids. The chain's CDR3 is CASGYSRADTGELFF. In DNA, the CDR3 is TGTGCCAGTGGTTATTCGAGGGCGGACACCGGGGAGCTGTTTTTT.

The chain has TRBV11-3 and TRBJ2-5, with TRBD2 identical over 14 bases. Losses at the gene ends were 5 bases for V and 4 bases for J; bases not matched to a gene: 9. CDR3 length equals 17 residues. Germline CDR1 reads SGHNT; CDR2 reads YENEEA. In DNA, the CDR3 is TGTGCCAGCAGCGCGGGACTAGCGGGAGAGGGTGGAGAGACCCAGTACTTC. It is translated as CASSAGLAGEGGETQYF.

This chain links TRBV5-1 with TRBJ1-5; TRBD1 matches 7 bases. The CDR3 length is 16 residues. Germline CDR1 reads SGHRS; CDR2 reads YFSETQ. The V gene end was trimmed by 0 bases and the J gene end by 7 bases; junction bases not matched to a gene: 10. In DNA form, the CDR3 reads TGCGCCAGCAGCTTGGATGTTTCGGACAGGACCCAGCCCCAGCATTTT. It encodes CASSLDVSDRTQPQHF.

The chain joins TRBV18 to TRBJ1-1; D not resolved. The V and J ends lost 3 bases and 1 base respectively, with 9 bases between them. The length of the CDR3 is 14 residues. In germline, CDR1 is KGHSH, CDR2 LQKENI. The CDR3 reads CASSPLSQNTEAFF. DNA for the CDR3: TGTGCCAGCTCACCGTTGAGCCAGAACACTGAAGCTTTCTTT.

The chain has TRBV10-3 and TRBJ2-2; 10 bases are a match to TRBD2. The ends lost 10 bases at V and 2 bases at J; junction bases unmatched: 7. The germline gives CDR1 ENHRY, CDR2 SYGVKD. This CDR3 is built from 15 residues. The CDR3 DNA reads TGTGCCACCATGAGACTAGCGGGTAACACCGGGGAGCTGTTTTTT. Translated, it gives CATMRLAGNTGELFF.

J is TRBJ1-2 and V is TRBV5-1; weak D call: TRBD1 (6 bases). Looked up from germline, CDR1 is SGHRS and CDR2 is YFSETQ. The CDR3 is 14 residues long. V was shortened by 4 bases and J by 0 bases, with 10 bases between the two germline ends. In nucleotides, the CDR3 is TGCGCCAGCAGCCCCGGACAGTCTAACTATGGCTACACCTTC. This sequence encodes CASSPGQSNYGYTF.

Regarding this clone: Germline is not matched at one junction end, which may reflect a read error. This rearrangement joins TRBV6-5 to TRBJ2-4; D possibly corresponds to TRBD1 (5 bases). The CDR3 spans 16 residues. Looked up from germline, CDR1 is MNHEY and CDR2 is SVGAGI. The chain's CDR3 is CASSYSSRVGKNSQYF. CDR3 coding DNA: TGTGCCAGCAGTTACTCGTCCAGGGTGGGCAAAAACAGTCAGTACTTC.

This clone was detected only a few times. This sequence joins TRBV28 and TRBJ1-5; 8 nucleotides line up with TRBD1. The V gene's germline CDR1 is MDHEN and CDR2 SYDVKM. The trim removed 6 bases at V and 7 bases at J, leaving 8 bases unmatched. The CDR3 loop spans 14 amino acids. The CDR3 is CASRTPGGGQPQHF. The CDR3 DNA is TGTGCCAGCAGGACCCCAGGGGGCGGACAGCCCCAGCATTTT.

The chain couples TRBV6-5 to TRBJ1-1, with D possibly matching TRBD1 (6 bases). CDR1 is MNHEY and CDR2 is SVGAGI in the germline V gene. V was pared by 7 bases and J by 1 base, with 10 bases between. CDR3 size: 13 residues. The CDR3 is CASKRTENTEAFF. DNA of the CDR3: TGTGCCAGCAAAAGGACAGAGAACACTGAAGCTTTCTTT.